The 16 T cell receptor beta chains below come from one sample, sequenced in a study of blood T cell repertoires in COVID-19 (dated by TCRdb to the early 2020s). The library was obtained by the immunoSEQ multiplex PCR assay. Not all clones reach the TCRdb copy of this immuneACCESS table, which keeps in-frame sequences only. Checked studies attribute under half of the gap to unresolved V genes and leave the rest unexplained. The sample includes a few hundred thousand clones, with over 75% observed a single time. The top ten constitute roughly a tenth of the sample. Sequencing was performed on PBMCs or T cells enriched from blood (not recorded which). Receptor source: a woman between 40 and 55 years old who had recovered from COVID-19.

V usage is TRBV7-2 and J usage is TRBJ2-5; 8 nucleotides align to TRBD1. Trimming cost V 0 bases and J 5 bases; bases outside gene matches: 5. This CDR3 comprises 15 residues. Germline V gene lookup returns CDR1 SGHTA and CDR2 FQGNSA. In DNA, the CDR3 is TGTGCCAGCAGCTTAGCTGCAGGGGGCGGGGAGACCCAGTACTTC. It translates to CASSLAAGGGETQYF.

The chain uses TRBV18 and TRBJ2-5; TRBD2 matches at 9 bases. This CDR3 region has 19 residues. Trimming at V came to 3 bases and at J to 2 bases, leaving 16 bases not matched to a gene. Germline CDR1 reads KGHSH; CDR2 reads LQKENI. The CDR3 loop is CASSPGLTSRLAGQETQYF. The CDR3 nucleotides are TGTGCCAGCTCACCGGGCCTCACGTCCCGGCTAGCGGGGCAAGAGACCCAGTACTTC.

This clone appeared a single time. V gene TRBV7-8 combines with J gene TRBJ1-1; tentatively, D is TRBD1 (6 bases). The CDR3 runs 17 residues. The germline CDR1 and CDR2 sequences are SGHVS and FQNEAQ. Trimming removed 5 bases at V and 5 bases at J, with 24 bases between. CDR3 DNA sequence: TGTGCCAGCAGCCACCGGGTAGGGACGGACAGAAGTACTGAAGCTTTCTTT. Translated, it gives CASSHRVGTDRSTEAFF. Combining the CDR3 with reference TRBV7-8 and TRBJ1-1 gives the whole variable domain GAGVSQSPRYKVAKRGQDVALRCDPISGHVSLFWYQQALGQGPEFLTYFQNEAQLDKSGLPSDRFFAERPEGSVSTLKIQRTQQEDSAVYLCASSHRVGTDRSTEAFFGQGTRLTVV.

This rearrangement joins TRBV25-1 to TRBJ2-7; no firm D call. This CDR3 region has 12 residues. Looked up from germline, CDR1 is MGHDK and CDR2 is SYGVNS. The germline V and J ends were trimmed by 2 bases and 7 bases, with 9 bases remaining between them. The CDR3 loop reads CASSEKRSEQYF. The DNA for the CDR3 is TGTGCCAGCAGTGAAAAGAGGTCAGAGCAGTACTTC.

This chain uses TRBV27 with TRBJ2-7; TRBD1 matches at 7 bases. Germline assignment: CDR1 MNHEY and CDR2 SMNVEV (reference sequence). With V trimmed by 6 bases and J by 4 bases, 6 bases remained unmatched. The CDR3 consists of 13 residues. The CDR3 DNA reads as TGTGCCAGCAGGTTGACAGGGAAGTACGAGCAGTACTTC. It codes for CASRLTGKYEQYF.

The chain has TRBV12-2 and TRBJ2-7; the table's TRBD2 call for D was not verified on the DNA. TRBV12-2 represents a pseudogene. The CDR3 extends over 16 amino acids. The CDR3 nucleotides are TGTGCAAGTCGCTTCCGCAGGGACGGGAGCTCCTACGAGCAGTACTTC. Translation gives CASRFRRDGSSYEQYF.

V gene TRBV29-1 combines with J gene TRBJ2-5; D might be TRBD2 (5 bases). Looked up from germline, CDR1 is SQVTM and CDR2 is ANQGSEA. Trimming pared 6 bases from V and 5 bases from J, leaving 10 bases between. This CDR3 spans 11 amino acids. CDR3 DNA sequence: TGCAGCGTCGGGATCGCGGAGACCCAGTACTTC. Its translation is CSVGIAETQYF.

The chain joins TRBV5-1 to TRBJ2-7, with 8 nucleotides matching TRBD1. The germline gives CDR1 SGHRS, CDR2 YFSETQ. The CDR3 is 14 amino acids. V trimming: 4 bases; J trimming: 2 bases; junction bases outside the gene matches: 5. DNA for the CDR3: TGCGCCAGCAGCGAGCAGACAGGGGCCTACGAGCAGTACTTC. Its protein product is CASSEQTGAYEQYF. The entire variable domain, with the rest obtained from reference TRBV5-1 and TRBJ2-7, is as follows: KAGVTQTPRYLIKTRGQQVTLSCSPISGHRSVSWYQQTPGQGLQFLFEYFSETQRNKGNFPGRFSGRQFSNSRSEMNVSTLELGDSALYLCASSEQTGAYEQYFGPGTRLTVT.

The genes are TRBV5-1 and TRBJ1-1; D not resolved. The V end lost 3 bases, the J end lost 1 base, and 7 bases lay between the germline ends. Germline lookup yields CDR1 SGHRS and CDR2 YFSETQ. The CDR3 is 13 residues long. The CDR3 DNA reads TGCGCCAGCAGCTCATCAGAGAACACTGAAGCTTTCTTT. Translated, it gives CASSSSENTEAFF.

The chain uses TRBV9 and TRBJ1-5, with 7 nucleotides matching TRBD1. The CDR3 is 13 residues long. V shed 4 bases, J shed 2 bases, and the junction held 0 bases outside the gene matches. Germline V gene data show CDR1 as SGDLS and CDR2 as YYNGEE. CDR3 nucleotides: TGTGCCAGCAGCACAGGGGGCAATCAGCCCCAGCATTTT. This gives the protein CASSTGGNQPQHF.

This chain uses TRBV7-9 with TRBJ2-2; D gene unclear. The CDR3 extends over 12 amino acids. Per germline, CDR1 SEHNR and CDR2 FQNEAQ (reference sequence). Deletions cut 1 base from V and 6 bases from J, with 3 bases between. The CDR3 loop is CASSLEPGELFF. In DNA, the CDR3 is TGTGCCAGCAGCTTAGAGCCCGGGGAGCTGTTTTTT.

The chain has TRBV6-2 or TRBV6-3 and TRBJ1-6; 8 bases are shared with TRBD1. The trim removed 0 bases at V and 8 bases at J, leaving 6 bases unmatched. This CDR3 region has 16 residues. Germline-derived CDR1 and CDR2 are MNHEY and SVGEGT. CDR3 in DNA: TGTGCCAGCAGTTACTCGACAGGGGCACCGGATTCACCCCTCCACTTT. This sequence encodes CASSYSTGAPDSPLHF.

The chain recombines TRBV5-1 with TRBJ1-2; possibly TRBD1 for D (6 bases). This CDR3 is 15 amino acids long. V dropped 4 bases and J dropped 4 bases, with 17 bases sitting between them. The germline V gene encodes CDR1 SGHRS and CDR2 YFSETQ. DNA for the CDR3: TGCGCCAGCAGCCCGGACAGTCCAACCATCTATGGCTACACCTTC. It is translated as CASSPDSPTIYGYTF.

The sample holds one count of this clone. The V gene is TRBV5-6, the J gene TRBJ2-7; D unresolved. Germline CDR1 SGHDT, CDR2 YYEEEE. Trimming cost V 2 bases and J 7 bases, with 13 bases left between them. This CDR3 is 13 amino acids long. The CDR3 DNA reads TGTGCCAGCAGCTTCGACTCCCCTCGGGAGCAGTACTTC. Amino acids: CASSFDSPREQYF.

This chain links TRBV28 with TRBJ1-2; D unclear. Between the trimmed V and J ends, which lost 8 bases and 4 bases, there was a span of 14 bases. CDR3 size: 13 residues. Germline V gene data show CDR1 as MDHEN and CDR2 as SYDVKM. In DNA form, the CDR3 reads TGTGCCAGCTCCGGGGTTCTTGGCTATGGCTACACCTTC. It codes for CASSGVLGYGYTF.

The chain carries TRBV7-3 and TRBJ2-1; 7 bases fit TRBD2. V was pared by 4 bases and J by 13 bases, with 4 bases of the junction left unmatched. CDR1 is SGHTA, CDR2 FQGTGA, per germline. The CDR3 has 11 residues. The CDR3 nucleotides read TGTGCCAGCAGCTCAGGACTAGATCAGTTCTTC. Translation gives CASSSGLDQFF.